This TCR beta chain stems from a study of CD4 T cells in relation to SARS-CoV-2 and coronaviruses. Unexposed donor CD4+ T cells date from about 2011-2018, before the COVID-19 pandemic. CD4+ T cells were isolated from the cells after around 10 days of culture. Produced via immunoSEQ multiplex PCR; TCRdb's table is partial and in-frame only. The sample carries 8,500 to 13,000 clones, around 84% recorded once. Trimming stripped 6 bases from V and 7 bases from J, with 16 bases between. This CDR3 spans 13 amino acids. Germline CDR1 reads SGHVS; CDR2 reads FQNEAQ. With respect to this clone: Its antigen is unidentified.

The origin of this receptor is a human donor in good health. This chain links TRBV7-8 with TRBJ2-7; TRBD2 is a possible D gene (7 bases). Material: CD4+ T cells from PBMCs, cultured in vitro. CDR3 residues: CASRFREGGEQYF. The CDR3 DNA sequence: TGTGCCAGCAGATTTAGGGAGGGGGGGGAGCAGTACTTC.